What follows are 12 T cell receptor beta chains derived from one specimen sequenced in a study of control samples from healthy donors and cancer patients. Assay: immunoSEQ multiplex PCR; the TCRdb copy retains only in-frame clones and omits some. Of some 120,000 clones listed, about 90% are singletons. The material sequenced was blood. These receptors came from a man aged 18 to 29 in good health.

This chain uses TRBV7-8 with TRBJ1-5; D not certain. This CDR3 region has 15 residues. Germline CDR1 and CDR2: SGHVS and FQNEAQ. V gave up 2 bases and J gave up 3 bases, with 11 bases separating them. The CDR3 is CASSLKRQLNQPQHF. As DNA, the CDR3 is TGTGCCAGCAGCTTAAAAAGGCAGCTCAATCAGCCCCAGCATTTT.

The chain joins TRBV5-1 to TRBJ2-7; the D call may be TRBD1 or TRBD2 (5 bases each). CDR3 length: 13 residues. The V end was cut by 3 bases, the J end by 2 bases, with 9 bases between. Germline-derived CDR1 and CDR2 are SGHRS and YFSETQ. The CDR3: CASSWDVAYEQYF. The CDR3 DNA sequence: TGCGCCAGCAGCTGGGACGTCGCCTACGAGCAGTACTTC.

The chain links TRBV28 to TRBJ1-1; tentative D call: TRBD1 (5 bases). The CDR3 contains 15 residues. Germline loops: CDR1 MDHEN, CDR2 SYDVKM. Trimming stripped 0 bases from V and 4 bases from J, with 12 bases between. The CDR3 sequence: CASSLWEVGGTEAFF. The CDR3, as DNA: TGTGCCAGCAGTTTATGGGAGGTTGGGGGCACTGAAGCTTTCTTT.

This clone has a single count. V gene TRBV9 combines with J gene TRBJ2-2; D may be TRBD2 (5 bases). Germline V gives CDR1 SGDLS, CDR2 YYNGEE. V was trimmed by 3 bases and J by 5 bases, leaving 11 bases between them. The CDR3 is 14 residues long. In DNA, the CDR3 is TGTGCCAGCAGCGAGAGGACTGAGACCGGGGAGCTGTTTTTT. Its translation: CASSERTETGELFF.

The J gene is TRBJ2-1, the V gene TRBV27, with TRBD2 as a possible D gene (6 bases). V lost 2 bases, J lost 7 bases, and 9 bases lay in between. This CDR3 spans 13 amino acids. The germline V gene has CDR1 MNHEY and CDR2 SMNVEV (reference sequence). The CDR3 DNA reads TGTGCCAGCAGTTTAAACGGGAGAAATGAGCAGTTCTTC. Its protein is CASSLNGRNEQFF.

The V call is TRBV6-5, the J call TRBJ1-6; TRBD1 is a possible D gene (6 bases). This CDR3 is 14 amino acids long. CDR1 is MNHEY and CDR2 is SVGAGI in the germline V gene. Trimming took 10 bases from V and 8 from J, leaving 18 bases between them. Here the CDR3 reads CAILDSQYHSPLHF. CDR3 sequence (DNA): TGTGCCATCCTGGACAGTCAATATCATTCACCCCTCCACTTT.

The CDR3 reads CAWRGISGANVLTF. CDR3 DNA sequence: TGTGCCTGGAGAGGGATCTCTGGGGCCAACGTCCTGACTTTC. The V gene is TRBV30, the J gene TRBJ2-6, with D uncertain. The germline gives CDR1 GTSNPN, CDR2 SVGIG (reference sequence). The CDR3 is 14 amino acids. V was cut by 3 bases and J by 0 bases, with 6 bases left in between.

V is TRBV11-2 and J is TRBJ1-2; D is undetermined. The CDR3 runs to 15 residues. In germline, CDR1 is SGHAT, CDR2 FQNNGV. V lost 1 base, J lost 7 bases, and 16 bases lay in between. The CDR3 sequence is CASSLGRGQVSGYTF. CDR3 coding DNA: TGTGCCAGCAGCTTAGGGCGTGGGCAAGTATCTGGCTACACCTTC.

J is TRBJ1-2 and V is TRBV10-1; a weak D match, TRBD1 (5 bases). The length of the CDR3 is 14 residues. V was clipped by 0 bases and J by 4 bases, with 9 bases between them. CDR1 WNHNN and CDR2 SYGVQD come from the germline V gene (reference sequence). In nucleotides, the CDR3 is TGCGCCAGCAGTGAGTCGACGGGGGGCTATGGCTACACCTTC. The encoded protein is CASSESTGGYGYTF.

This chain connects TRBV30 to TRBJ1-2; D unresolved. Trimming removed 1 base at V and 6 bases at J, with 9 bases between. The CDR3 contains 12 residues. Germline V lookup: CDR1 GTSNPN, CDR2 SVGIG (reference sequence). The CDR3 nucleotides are TGTGCCTGGAGTGGACTTCCAGATGGCTACACCTTC. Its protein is CAWSGLPDGYTF.

The CDR3 region is CASSRESQNSGNTIYF. As DNA, the CDR3 is TGTGCCAGCAGCCGCGAATCACAGAACTCTGGAAACACCATATATTTT. The gene calls are TRBV3-1 (or the pseudogene TRBV3-2) and TRBJ1-3; no reliable D call. Per germline, CDR1 LGHDT and CDR2 YNNKEL (reference sequence). The V end was cut by 4 bases, the J end by 0 bases, with 13 bases between. The CDR3 is 16 residues long.

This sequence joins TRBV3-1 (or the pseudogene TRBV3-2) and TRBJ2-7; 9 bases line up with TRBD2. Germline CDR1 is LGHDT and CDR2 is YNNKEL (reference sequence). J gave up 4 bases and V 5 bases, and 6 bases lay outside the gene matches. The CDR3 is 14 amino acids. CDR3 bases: TGTGCCAGCAGCATTAGCGGGAGTTTGTACGAGCAGTACTTC. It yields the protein CASSISGSLYEQYF.